This passage covers 18 T cell receptor beta chains from one sample sequenced in a study of cytomegalovirus exposure and HLA in healthy donors. Both 60 Vbeta primers and 13 Jbeta primers went into the PCR. Clones were read by immunoSEQ multiplex PCR, and TCRdb kept only the in-frame ones, dropping some. The repertoire holds hundreds of thousands of clones, with around nine tenths as singletons. The specimen was PBMCs. These receptors were obtained from a woman under 30 in good health and CMV-seronegative.

This chain connects TRBV5-1 to TRBJ1-4; TRBD1 matches 8 bases. CDR1 SGHRS and CDR2 YFSETQ come from the germline V gene. CDR3 length: 14 residues. V gave up 5 bases and J gave up 4 bases; unmatched junction bases: 4. The CDR3 sequence: CASSVGQGNEKLFF. CDR3 coding DNA: TGCGCCAGCAGTGTAGGACAGGGTAATGAAAAACTGTTTTTT.

This chain uses TRBV15 with TRBJ2-1, with D possibly matching TRBD2 (8 bases). The CDR3 sequence is 16 residues long. Trimming pared 4 bases from V and 8 bases from J, leaving 21 bases between. Germline-derived CDR1 and CDR2 are LNHNV and YYDKDF (reference sequence). CDR3 sequence reads: CATSKQGQSGGDEQFF. CDR3 DNA sequence: TGTGCCACCAGCAAACAGGGGCAAAGCGGGGGCGATGAGCAGTTCTTC.

The rearrangement links TRBV7-8 to TRBJ2-7; 8 bases match TRBD1. CDR3 length: 15 residues. CDR1 and CDR2 from the germline V gene are SGHVS and FQNEAQ. The V segment lost 3 bases and the J segment 5 bases; nucleotides outside the gene matches: 9. The CDR3 nucleotides read TGTGCCAGCAGCTTGGGCACAGGGGGGCCGGACGAGCAGTACTTC. It yields the protein CASSLGTGGPDEQYF.

V and J are TRBV7-9 and TRBJ2-2, with 13 positions matching TRBD2. J lost 4 bases, V lost 6 bases, and 5 bases had no gene match. The germline CDR1 and CDR2 sequences are SEHNR and FQNEAQ (reference sequence). This CDR3 spans 16 amino acids. The CDR3 loop is CASRPGTSGVTGELFF. In DNA form, the CDR3 reads TGTGCCAGCAGACCGGGGACTAGCGGGGTCACCGGGGAGCTGTTTTTT.

The chain uses TRBV6-1 and TRBJ2-7; TRBD1 matches 7 bases. CDR3 length equals 14 residues. V trimming: 5 bases; J trimming: 2 bases; junction bases outside the gene matches: 6. Per germline, CDR1 MNHNS and CDR2 SASEGT. The CDR3 nucleotides read TGTGCCAGCAGTCCCACCGGGACAGCCTACGAGCAGTACTTC. Encoded protein: CASSPTGTAYEQYF.

This clone has a handful of counts. CDR3 coding DNA: TGTGCCAGCAGCGTGCGTACGGGGGACCCTAGAAACACCATATATTTT. It codes for CASSVRTGDPRNTIYF. The rearrangement uses TRBV9 and TRBJ1-3; tentative D call: TRBD1 (5 bases). CDR1 is SGDLS, CDR2 YYNGEE, per germline. This CDR3 has 16 amino acids. With 2 bases removed from V and 5 bases from J, the gap between germline ends came to 17 bases. The full variable domain, its missing parts supplied by reference TRBV9 and TRBJ1-3, is DSGVTQTPKHLITATGQRVTLRCSPRSGDLSVYWYQQSLDQGLQFLIQYYNGEERAKGNILERFSAQQFPDLHSELNLSSLELGDSALYFCASSVRTGDPRNTIYFGEGSWLTVV.

This clone was seen just once. The chain recombines TRBV11-3 with TRBJ1-1; D is uncertain. Trimming removed 4 bases at V and 2 bases at J, with 8 bases between. Germline-derived CDR1 and CDR2 are SGHNT and YENEEA. CDR3 length: 13 residues. The CDR3 reads CASSWAGNTEAFF. CDR3 in DNA: TGTGCCAGCAGCTGGGCAGGTAACACTGAAGCTTTCTTT. Together with reference TRBV11-3 and TRBJ1-1, the CDR3 gives the full variable domain: EAGVVQSPRYKIIEKKQPVAFWCNPISGHNTLYWYLQNLGQGPELLIRYENEEAVDDSQLPKDRFSAERLKGVDSTLKIQPAELGDSAVYLCASSWAGNTEAFFGQGTRLTVV.

The chain recombines TRBV5-1 with TRBJ1-5; 9 bases align to TRBD1. Unmatched junction bases numbered 6, after V lost 4 bases and J lost 4 bases. This CDR3 has 15 amino acids. CDR1 and CDR2 (germline): SGHRS, YFSETQ. CDR3 bases: TGCGCCAGCAGCCCGGGGACAGGGTGGAATCAGCCCCAGCATTTT. The encoded protein is CASSPGTGWNQPQHF.

J is TRBJ2-5 and V is TRBV12-5, with D unresolved. Germline assignment: CDR1 LGHNT and CDR2 FRNRAP. Trimming removed 0 bases from V and 2 bases from J, with 10 bases in between. The CDR3 runs 15 residues. The CDR3 DNA follows: TGTGCTAGTGGTTTGGTAGCCGGAGTTCAAGAGACCCAGTACTTC. Its protein product is CASGLVAGVQETQYF.

This clone is a singleton in its sample. As DNA, the CDR3 is TGTGCCAGTAGTATTCGGCAGGGAAATCAGCCCCAGCATTTT. This sequence encodes CASSIRQGNQPQHF. The genes are TRBV19 and TRBJ1-5; a weak D match, TRBD1 (5 bases). This CDR3 spans 14 amino acids. Trimming pared 3 bases from V and 4 bases from J, leaving 10 bases between. Per the germline V gene, CDR1 is LNHDA and CDR2 is SQIVND (reference sequence).

The chain has TRBV7-2 and TRBJ1-3; 10 nucleotides line up with TRBD1. The junction had 0 bases not matched to a gene; V was cut back by 4 bases and J by 0 bases. CDR1 and CDR2 (germline): SGHTA, FQGNSA. The CDR3 runs to 15 residues. In DNA form, the CDR3 reads TGTGCCAGCAGCTGGGACAGGGGCTCTGGAAACACCATATATTTT. Protein sequence: CASSWDRGSGNTIYF.

This clone was seen more than once but under ten times. The chain carries TRBV7-3 and TRBJ1-6, with D hard to call. The CDR3 consists of 14 residues. Germline CDR1 is SGHTA and CDR2 is FQGTGA. The V end lost 0 bases, the J end lost 6 bases, and 6 bases lay between the germline ends. As DNA, the CDR3 is TGTGCCAGCAGCTTAACGGGCAGTAATTCACCCCTCCACTTT. Translation gives CASSLTGSNSPLHF.

J is TRBJ2-1 and V is TRBV19; no clear D gene. The germline V and J ends were trimmed by 4 bases and 4 bases, with 8 bases remaining between them. CDR1 is LNHDA, CDR2 SQIVND, per germline (reference sequence). The CDR3 sequence is 13 residues long. Here the CDR3 reads CASSRSRYNEQFF. The CDR3 bases are TGTGCCAGTAGTAGGTCCAGATACAATGAGCAGTTCTTC.

The V and J genes are TRBV29-1 and TRBJ1-2, with TRBD1 matching 7 bases. From germline, CDR1 is SQVTM and CDR2 ANQGSEA. Trimming took 6 bases from V and 1 from J; bases not matched to a gene: 5. The CDR3 extends over 13 amino acids. The CDR3 bases are TGCAGCGTGGACGACAGGGTTAACTATGGCTACACCTTC. This encodes CSVDDRVNYGYTF.

The V call is TRBV5-6, the J call TRBJ2-5; D gene ambiguous. V gave up 0 bases and J gave up 5 bases, with 5 bases separating them. Germline V lookup: CDR1 SGHDT, CDR2 YYEEEE. The CDR3 has 12 amino acids. The CDR3 loop reads CASSLGLETQYF. Here the CDR3 DNA reads TGTGCCAGCAGCTTGGGGCTGGAGACCCAGTACTTC.

This chain connects TRBV7-3 to TRBJ2-1; 9 nucleotides agree with TRBD2. With V trimmed by 2 bases and J by 4 bases, 3 bases remained unmatched. This CDR3 spans 15 amino acids. Germline V gene lookup returns CDR1 SGHTA and CDR2 FQGTGA. The CDR3 region has the DNA TGTGCCAGCAGCTTATTAGCGGGGGCTTACAATGAGCAGTTCTTC. Its protein is CASSLLAGAYNEQFF.

The V call is TRBV13, the J call TRBJ1-6; weak D call: TRBD1 (6 bases). In germline, CDR1 is PRHDT, CDR2 FYEKMQ (reference sequence). Trimming stripped 7 bases from V and 7 bases from J, with 14 bases between. This CDR3 contains 14 residues. The CDR3 sequence: CASIKGGLNSPLHF. The CDR3 DNA is TGTGCCAGCATTAAGGGGGGGTTGAATTCACCCCTCCACTTT.

This chain uses TRBV4-2 with TRBJ2-1; 7 positions agree with TRBD1. Germline trimming cut 0 bases from V and 0 bases from J; bases unmatched to any gene: 8. Per germline, CDR1 LGHNA and CDR2 YNFKEQ. The CDR3 has 18 residues. CDR3 DNA: TGTGCCAGCAGCCAAGAAGGCCCCGGGACAGCCTCCTACAATGAGCAGTTCTTC. Protein sequence: CASSQEGPGTASYNEQFF.